These 18 T cell receptor beta chains originate from one sample sequenced in a study of T-cell reconstitution after alpha-beta-depleted transplantation in children. TCRbeta library preparation incorporated unique molecular identifiers. TCRdb ran MiXCR on the PCR reads and lists one entry per CDR3 protein. The sample records 360,000 or so distinct CDR3 sequences, 20% being singletons. The specimen was PBMCs from the stem cell graft donor, collected from the stem cell graft. The source of these receptors is a human donor who donated a stem cell graft to a child with acute myeloid leukemia.

This rearrangement joins TRBV27 to TRBJ1-1; 8 positions match TRBD1. The CDR3 has 14 amino acids. Germline CDR1 is MNHEY and CDR2 is SMNVEV (reference sequence). Trimming removed 2 bases from V and 3 bases from J; junction bases left unmatched: 2. The CDR3 nucleotides are TGTGCCAGCAGTTTACCGGACAGGGACACTGAAGCTTTCTTT. Translating it yields CASSLPDRDTEAFF.

This clonotype has just a few counts. The chain carries TRBV18 and TRBJ2-5; 10 nucleotides match TRBD2. With 4 bases clipped from V and 1 base from J, the junction kept 18 bases outside the gene matches. This CDR3 contains 20 residues. Germline lookup yields CDR1 KGHSH and CDR2 LQKENI. The CDR3 DNA is TGTGCCAGCTCACAGGGGTTAAGCTGGAGGCTAGCGGGAGTCCAAGAGACCCAGTACTTC. It specifies CASSQGLSWRLAGVQETQYF.

This clonotype was observed at least ten times. The J gene is TRBJ2-5, the V gene TRBV25-1; 9 positions agree with TRBD2. CDR3 length: 16 residues. The J segment lost 2 bases and the V segment lost 1 base, leaving 5 bases of the junction unmatched. CDR1 is MGHDK and CDR2 is SYGVNS in the germline V gene. CDR3 loop: CASSESLAGKQETQYF. CDR3 sequence (DNA): TGTGCCAGCAGTGAATCGCTAGCGGGAAAGCAAGAGACCCAGTACTTC.

This clonotype was observed a handful of times. V usage is TRBV4-1 and J usage is TRBJ2-5; no definite D call. Germline V CDR1 and CDR2: MGHRA, YSYEKL. The V gene lost 0 bases and the J gene lost 2 bases, with 7 bases spanning the gap. This CDR3 spans 14 amino acids. DNA for the CDR3: TGCGCCAGCAGCCAAGACGCAAATCAAGAGACCCAGTACTTC. The encoded protein is CASSQDANQETQYF.

This clonotype was picked up a small number of times. The chain has TRBV20-1 and TRBJ2-4; maybe TRBD1 (5 bases). The germline V gene encodes CDR1 DFQATT and CDR2 SNEGSKA (reference sequence). V lost 4 bases, J lost 0 bases, and 19 bases lay in between. There are 17 residues in the CDR3. CDR3 sequence: CSATTVPKRLAKNIQYF. The CDR3 DNA sequence: TGCAGTGCTACGACAGTTCCGAAACGACTAGCCAAAAACATTCAGTACTTC.

The CDR3 loop is CASGPSGKADNEQFF. The CDR3 nucleotides are TGTGCTAGTGGCCCAAGCGGGAAAGCGGACAATGAGCAGTTCTTC. The chain uses TRBV12-5 and TRBJ2-1; TRBD2 aligns across 7 bases. The J segment lost 5 bases and the V segment lost 6 bases, leaving 10 bases of the junction unmatched. The V gene's germline CDR1 is LGHNT and CDR2 FRNRAP. The CDR3 totals 15 residues.

This sequence joins TRBV7-9 and TRBJ1-1; TRBD1 matches at 9 bases. CDR3 length equals 16 residues. Germline V lookup: CDR1 SEHNR, CDR2 FQNEAQ (reference sequence). V trimming: 5 bases; J trimming: 8 bases; junction bases outside the gene matches: 15. The CDR3 nucleotides are TGTGCCAGCAGCATTTTCTCCCCGGGACAGGGTTCCGAAGCTTTCTTT. Translating it yields CASSIFSPGQGSEAFF.

This clonotype was detected ten times or more. This chain joins TRBV29-1 and TRBJ1-2; D remains unclear. Germline assignment: CDR1 SQVTM and CDR2 ANQGSEA. Trimming cost V 7 bases and J 6 bases, with 18 bases left between them. The length of the CDR3 is 13 residues. DNA for the CDR3: TGCAGCGGTTTAGAGGAAGGGAGGAATGGCTACACCTTC. Amino acid sequence: CSGLEEGRNGYTF.

The sample holds many counts of this clonotype. V gene TRBV29-1 combines with J gene TRBJ1-1, with D tentatively TRBD1 (6 bases). Per the germline V gene, CDR1 is SQVTM and CDR2 is ANQGSEA. Trimming removed 6 bases from V and 0 bases from J, with 14 bases in between. The CDR3 runs to 14 residues. The CDR3 DNA is TGCAGCGTAGTAGGACAGACTATGAACACTGAAGCTTTCTTT. This translates into CSVVGQTMNTEAFF.

This clonotype was seen many times. The chain uses TRBV29-1 and TRBJ1-1, with D possibly being TRBD1 (6 bases). Germline CDR1 and CDR2: SQVTM and ANQGSEA. Trimming shortened V by 6 bases and J by 1 base, and 12 bases separated the two germline ends. The CDR3 covers 13 residues. CDR3 protein: CSVARTANTEAFF. The CDR3 DNA reads TGCAGCGTGGCTAGGACAGCGAACACTGAAGCTTTCTTT.

This sequence joins TRBV20-1 and TRBJ2-7; tentative D call: TRBD1 (5 bases). The V and J ends lost 3 bases and 2 bases respectively, with 14 bases between them. CDR1 is DFQATT, CDR2 SNEGSKA, per germline (reference sequence). CDR3 size: 14 residues. This CDR3 is CSARGPREPYEQYF. In DNA form, the CDR3 reads TGCAGTGCTAGGGGCCCCAGGGAACCCTACGAGCAGTACTTC.

The V gene is TRBV7-9, the J gene TRBJ1-4; unclear D gene. The CDR3 runs 12 residues. V dropped 2 bases and J dropped 8 bases, with 6 bases sitting between them. Per germline, CDR1 SEHNR and CDR2 FQNEAQ (reference sequence). The chain's CDR3 is CASSLSGEKLFF. The CDR3 DNA reads TGTGCCAGCAGCTTATCAGGAGAAAAACTGTTTTTT.

This clonotype was seen many times. This rearrangement joins TRBV15 to TRBJ2-7; TRBD2 matches at 11 bases. The V gene end was trimmed by 0 bases and the J gene end by 5 bases; junction bases not matched to a gene: 3. The CDR3 spans 15 residues. Germline CDR1 reads LNHNV; CDR2 reads YYDKDF (reference sequence). The CDR3 coding sequence is TGTGCCACCAGCAGAGATGCACTAGCGGGAGACGAGCAGTACTTC. Protein: CATSRDALAGDEQYF.

This chain connects TRBV7-8 to TRBJ2-1, with unresolved D. V was shortened by 5 bases and J by 8 bases, with 16 bases between the two germline ends. Germline V gene sequence: CDR1 SGHVS, CDR2 FQNEAQ. The CDR3 spans 14 residues. The CDR3 loop reads CASSPGHANDEQFF. The CDR3 nucleotides read TGTGCCAGCAGCCCAGGCCACGCGAACGATGAGCAGTTCTTC.

The chain employs TRBV11-1 and TRBJ2-7, with 7 bases that match TRBD2. The CDR3 contains 14 residues. Per germline, CDR1 SGHAT and CDR2 FQDESV (reference sequence). V lost 5 bases, J lost 2 bases, and 6 bases stayed unmatched. CDR3 loop: CASSPRTSTYEQYF. The CDR3 DNA is TGTGCCAGCAGCCCTCGGACTAGTACCTACGAGCAGTACTTC. Full variable domain (rest looked up from reference TRBV11-1 and TRBJ2-7): EAEVAQSPRYKITEKSQAVAFWCDPISGHATLYWYRQILGQGPELLVQFQDESVVDDSQLPKDRFSAERLKGVDSTLKIQPAELGDSAMYLCASSPRTSTYEQYFGPGTRLTVT.

This clonotype has a count of ten or more. The gene calls are TRBV3-1 and TRBJ2-1; perhaps TRBD2 as D (5 bases). The CDR3 runs 14 residues. Germline CDR1 LGHDT, CDR2 YNNKEL (reference sequence). Trimming shortened V by 0 bases and J by 6 bases, and 9 bases separated the two germline ends. CDR3 region: CASSQEGSLNEQFF. The CDR3 region has the DNA TGTGCCAGCAGCCAAGAGGGGAGTCTCAATGAGCAGTTCTTC.

The gene calls are TRBV7-9 and TRBJ2-7; TRBD1 might be the D (6 bases). Germline-derived CDR1 and CDR2 are SEHNR and FQNEAQ (reference sequence). The CDR3 is 15 residues long. V lost 2 bases and J 5 bases, leaving 16 bases between the germline ends. The CDR3, as DNA: TGTGCCAGCAGCTTACGGGGTACAGGGAACGACGAGCAGTACTTC. This gives the protein CASSLRGTGNDEQYF.

The table lists this clonotype with a few counts. This rearrangement joins TRBV28 to TRBJ2-7, with unresolved D. V dropped 6 bases and J dropped 4 bases, with 13 bases sitting between them. The germline gives CDR1 MDHEN, CDR2 SYDVKM. The CDR3 sequence is 13 residues long. The CDR3 loop reads CASSEHHDYEQYF. CDR3 nucleotide sequence: TGTGCCAGCAGCGAACACCATGATTACGAGCAGTACTTC. The full variable domain, with the rest looked up from reference TRBV28 and TRBJ2-7, is DVKVTQSSRYLVKRTGEKVFLECVQDMDHENMFWYRQDPGLGLRLIYFSYDVKMKEKGDIPEGYSVSREKKERFSLILESASTNQTSMYLCASSEHHDYEQYFGPGTRLTVT.